This record looks at one TCR beta chain sequence and its context. The antigen is undetermined. This sample stems from a study of cytomegalovirus exposure and HLA in healthy donors. Trimming at V came to 2 bases and at J to 6 bases, leaving 11 bases not matched to a gene. This CDR3 has 17 amino acids. Looked up from germline, CDR1 is KGHSH and CDR2 is LQKENI. Healthy bone marrow donors made up the donors. Study outcomes and limitations: For TCR beta chains, V- and J-gene trimming was later linked to a missense DCLRE1C variant.

Amplification used 60 Vbeta primers and 13 Jbeta primers. TCRdb's table, derived via immunoSEQ multiplex PCR, lists solely in-frame clones and lacks some. The sample yields around 100,000 clones, around 62% seen once. This TCR was recovered from a man aged 30-40 years in good health and CMV-seropositive. The sequenced sample was PBMCs. This sequence joins TRBV18 and TRBJ2-7; TRBD2 agrees at 12 bases. The chain's CDR3 is CASSPGGLAGWLGEQYF. The CDR3 bases are TGTGCCAGCTCACCAGGCGGACTAGCGGGGTGGTTAGGCGAGCAGTACTTC.